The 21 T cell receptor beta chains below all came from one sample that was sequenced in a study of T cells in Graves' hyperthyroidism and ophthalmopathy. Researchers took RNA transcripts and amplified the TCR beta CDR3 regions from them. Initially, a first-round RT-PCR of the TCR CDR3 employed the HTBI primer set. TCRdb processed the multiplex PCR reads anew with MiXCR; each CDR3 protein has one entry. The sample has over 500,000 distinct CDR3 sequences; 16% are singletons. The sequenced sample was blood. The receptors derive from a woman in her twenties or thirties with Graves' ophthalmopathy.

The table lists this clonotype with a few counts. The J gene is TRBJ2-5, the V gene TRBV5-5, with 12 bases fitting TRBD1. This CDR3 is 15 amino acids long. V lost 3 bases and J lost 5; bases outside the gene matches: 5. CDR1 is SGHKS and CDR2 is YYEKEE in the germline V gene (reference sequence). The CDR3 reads CASSWGQGAGETQYF. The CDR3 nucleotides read TGTGCCAGCAGCTGGGGACAGGGGGCCGGCGAGACCCAGTACTTC. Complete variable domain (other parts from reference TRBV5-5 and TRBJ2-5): DAGVTQSPTHLIKTRGQQVTLRCSPISGHKSVSWYQQVLGQGPQFIFQYYEKEERGRGNFPDRFSARQFPNYSSELNVNALLLGDSALYLCASSWGQGAGETQYFGPGTRLLVL.

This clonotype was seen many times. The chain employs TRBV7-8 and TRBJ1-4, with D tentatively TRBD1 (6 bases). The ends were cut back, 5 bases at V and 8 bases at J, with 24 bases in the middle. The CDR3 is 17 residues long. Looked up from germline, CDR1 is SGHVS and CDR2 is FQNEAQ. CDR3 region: CASSPRVVRGAGEKLFF. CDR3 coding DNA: TGTGCCAGCAGCCCACGTGTGGTCAGGGGCGCAGGAGAAAAACTGTTTTTT.

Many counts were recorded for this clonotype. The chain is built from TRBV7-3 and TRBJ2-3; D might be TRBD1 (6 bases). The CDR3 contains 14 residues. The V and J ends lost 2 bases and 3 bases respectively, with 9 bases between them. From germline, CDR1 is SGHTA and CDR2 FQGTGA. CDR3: CASSLSRGTDTQYF. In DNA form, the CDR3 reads TGTGCCAGCAGCTTATCCAGGGGAACAGATACGCAGTATTTT.

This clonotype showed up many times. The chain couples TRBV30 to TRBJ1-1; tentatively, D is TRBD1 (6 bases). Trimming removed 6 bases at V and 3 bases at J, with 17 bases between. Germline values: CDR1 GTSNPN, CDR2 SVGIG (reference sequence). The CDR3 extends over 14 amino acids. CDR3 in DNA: TGTGCCTGCCTATCCCCAGGGGTACACACTGAAGCTTTCTTT. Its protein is CACLSPGVHTEAFF.

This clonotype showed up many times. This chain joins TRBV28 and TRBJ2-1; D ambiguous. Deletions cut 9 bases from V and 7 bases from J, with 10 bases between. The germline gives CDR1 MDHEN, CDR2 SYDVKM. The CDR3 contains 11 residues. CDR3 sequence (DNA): TGTGCCAGGTCCATTAAGAATGAGCAGTTCTTC. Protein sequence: CARSIKNEQFF.

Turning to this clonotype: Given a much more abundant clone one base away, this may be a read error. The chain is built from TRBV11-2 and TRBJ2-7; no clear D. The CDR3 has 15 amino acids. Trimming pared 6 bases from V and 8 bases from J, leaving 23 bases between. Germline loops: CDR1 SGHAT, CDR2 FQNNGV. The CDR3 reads CASSPRDRLFGKQYF. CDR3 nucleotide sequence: TGTGCCAGCAGTCCGCGAGATCGTCTCTTTGGTAAGCAGTACTTC.

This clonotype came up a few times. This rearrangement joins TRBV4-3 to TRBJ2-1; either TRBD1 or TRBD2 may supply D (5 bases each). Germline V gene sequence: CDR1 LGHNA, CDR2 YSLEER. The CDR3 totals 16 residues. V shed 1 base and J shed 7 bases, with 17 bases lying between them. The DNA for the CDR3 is TGCGCCAGCAGCCAAGTCGGGACCCGGGTAGTGAATGAGCAGTTCTTC. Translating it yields CASSQVGTRVVNEQFF.

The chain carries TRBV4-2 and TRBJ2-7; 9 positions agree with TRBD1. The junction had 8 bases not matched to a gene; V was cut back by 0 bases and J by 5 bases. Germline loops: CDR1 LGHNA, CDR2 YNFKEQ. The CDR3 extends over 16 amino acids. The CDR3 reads CASSQDRTGGKNEQYF. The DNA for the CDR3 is TGTGCCAGCAGCCAAGACCGTACAGGGGGCAAGAACGAGCAGTACTTC.

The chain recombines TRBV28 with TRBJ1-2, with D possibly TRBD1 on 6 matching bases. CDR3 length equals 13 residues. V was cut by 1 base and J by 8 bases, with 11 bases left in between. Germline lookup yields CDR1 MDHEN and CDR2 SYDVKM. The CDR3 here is CASSLLDSLGYTF. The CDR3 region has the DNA TGTGCCAGCAGTTTATTGGACAGTCTAGGCTACACCTTC.

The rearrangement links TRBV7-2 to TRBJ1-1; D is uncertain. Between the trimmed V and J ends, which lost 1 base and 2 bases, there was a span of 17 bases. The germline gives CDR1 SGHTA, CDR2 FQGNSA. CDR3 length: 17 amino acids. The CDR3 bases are TGTGCCAGCAGCTTAGAATCGGCAGGAGTAGGTAACACTGAAGCTTTCTTT. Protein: CASSLESAGVGNTEAFF.

In DNA form, the CDR3 reads TGTGCCTGGAACGAGCTCGCAGGCCGGCGGGGACTAGCGGGACATAATGAGCAGTTCTTC. Protein sequence: CAWNELAGRRGLAGHNEQFF. V usage is TRBV30 and J usage is TRBJ2-1; 13 nucleotides align to TRBD2. The CDR3 has 20 residues. V shed 4 bases and J 7 bases; nucleotides not matched to a gene: 22. Germline V gives CDR1 GTSNPN, CDR2 SVGIG (reference sequence).

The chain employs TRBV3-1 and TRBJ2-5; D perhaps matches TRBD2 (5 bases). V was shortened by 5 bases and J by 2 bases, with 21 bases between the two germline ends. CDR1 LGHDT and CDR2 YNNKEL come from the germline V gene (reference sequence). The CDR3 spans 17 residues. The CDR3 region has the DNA TGTGCCAGCAGCAAACACTTGAACGGGGTCCCTCAAGAGACCCAGTACTTC. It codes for CASSKHLNGVPQETQYF.

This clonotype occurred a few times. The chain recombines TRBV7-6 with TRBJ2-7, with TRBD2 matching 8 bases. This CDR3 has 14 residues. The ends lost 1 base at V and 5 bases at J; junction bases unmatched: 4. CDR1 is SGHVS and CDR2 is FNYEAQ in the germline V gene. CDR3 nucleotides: TGTGCCAGCAGCTTAGTTGCGGGAGGTAACGAGCAGTACTTC. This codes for CASSLVAGGNEQYF.

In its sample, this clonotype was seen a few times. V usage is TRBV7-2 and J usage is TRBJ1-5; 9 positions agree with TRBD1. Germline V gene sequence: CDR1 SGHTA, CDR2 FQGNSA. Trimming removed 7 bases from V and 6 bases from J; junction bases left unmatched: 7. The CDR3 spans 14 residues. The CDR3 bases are TGTGCCAGCACCAAGGGGACAGGGCTTCAGCCCCAGCATTTT. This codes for CASTKGTGLQPQHF.

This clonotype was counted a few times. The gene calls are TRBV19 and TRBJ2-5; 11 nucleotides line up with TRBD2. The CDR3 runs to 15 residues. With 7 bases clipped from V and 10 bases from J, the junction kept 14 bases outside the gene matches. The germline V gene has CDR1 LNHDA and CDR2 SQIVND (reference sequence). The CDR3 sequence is CASTGTSGGVGNQYF. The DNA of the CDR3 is TGTGCCAGTACCGGGACTAGCGGTGGTGTGGGGAACCAGTACTTC.

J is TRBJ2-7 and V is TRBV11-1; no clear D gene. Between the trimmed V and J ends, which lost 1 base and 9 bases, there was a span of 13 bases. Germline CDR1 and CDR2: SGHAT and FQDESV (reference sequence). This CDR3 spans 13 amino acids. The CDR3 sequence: CASSLEQFTMQYF. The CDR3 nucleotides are TGTGCCAGCAGCTTAGAACAGTTTACGATGCAGTACTTC.

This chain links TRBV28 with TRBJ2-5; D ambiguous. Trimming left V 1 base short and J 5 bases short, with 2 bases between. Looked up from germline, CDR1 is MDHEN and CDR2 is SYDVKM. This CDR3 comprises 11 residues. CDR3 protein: CASSLFETQYF. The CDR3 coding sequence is TGTGCCAGCAGTTTATTCGAGACCCAGTACTTC. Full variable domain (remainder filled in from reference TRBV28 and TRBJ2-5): DVKVTQSSRYLVKRTGEKVFLECVQDMDHENMFWYRQDPGLGLRLIYFSYDVKMKEKGDIPEGYSVSREKKERFSLILESASTNQTSMYLCASSLFETQYFGPGTRLLVL.

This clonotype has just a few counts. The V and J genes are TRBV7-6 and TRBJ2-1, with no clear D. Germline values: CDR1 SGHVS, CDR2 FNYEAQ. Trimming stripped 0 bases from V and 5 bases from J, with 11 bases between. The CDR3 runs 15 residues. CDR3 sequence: CASSLASGLHNEQFF. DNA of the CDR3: TGTGCCAGCAGCTTAGCTTCGGGCCTCCACAATGAGCAGTTCTTC.

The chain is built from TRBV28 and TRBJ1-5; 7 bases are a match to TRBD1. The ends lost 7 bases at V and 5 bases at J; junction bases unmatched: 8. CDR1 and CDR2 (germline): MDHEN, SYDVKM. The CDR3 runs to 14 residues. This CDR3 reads CASNGQGGHQPQHF. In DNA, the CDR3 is TGTGCCAGCAATGGGCAGGGGGGTCATCAGCCCCAGCATTTT.

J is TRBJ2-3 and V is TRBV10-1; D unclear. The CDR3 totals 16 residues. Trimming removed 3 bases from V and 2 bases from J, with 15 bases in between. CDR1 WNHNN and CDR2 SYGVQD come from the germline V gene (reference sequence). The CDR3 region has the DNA TGCGCCAGCAGTGACCCTGGCCCCGGCTCCACAGATACGCAGTATTTT. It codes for CASSDPGPGSTDTQYF.

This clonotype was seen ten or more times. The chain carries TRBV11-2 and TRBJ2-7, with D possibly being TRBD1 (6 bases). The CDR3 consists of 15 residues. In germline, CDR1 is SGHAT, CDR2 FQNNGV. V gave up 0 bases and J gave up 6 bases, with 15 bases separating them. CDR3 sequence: CASSLDLNRVGEQYF. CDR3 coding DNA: TGTGCCAGCAGCTTAGATTTGAACAGGGTAGGCGAGCAGTACTTC. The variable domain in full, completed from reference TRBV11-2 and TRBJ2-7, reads EAGVAQSPRYKIIEKRQSVAFWCNPISGHATLYWYQQILGQGPKLLIQFQNNGVVDDSQLPKDRFSAERLKGVDSTLKIQPAKLEDSAVYLCASSLDLNRVGEQYFGPGTRLTVT.